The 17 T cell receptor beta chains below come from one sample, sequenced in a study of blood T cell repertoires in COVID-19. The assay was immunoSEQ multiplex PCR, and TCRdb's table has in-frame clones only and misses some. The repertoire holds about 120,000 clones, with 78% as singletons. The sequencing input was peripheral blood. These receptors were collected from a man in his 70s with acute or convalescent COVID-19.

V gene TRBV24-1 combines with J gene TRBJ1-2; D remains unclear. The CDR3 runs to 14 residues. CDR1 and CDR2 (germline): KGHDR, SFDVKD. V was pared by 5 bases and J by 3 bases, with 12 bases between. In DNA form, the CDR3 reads TGTGCCACCAGTGGAGGAGGGTACGACTATGGCTACACCTTC. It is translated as CATSGGGYDYGYTF.

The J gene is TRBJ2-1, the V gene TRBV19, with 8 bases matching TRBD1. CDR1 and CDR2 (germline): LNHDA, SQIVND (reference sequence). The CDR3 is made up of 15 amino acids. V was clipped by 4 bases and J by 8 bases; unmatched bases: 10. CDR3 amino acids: CASSSPPTGDHEQFF. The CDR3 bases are TGTGCCAGTAGTAGCCCCCCGACAGGGGACCATGAGCAGTTCTTC.

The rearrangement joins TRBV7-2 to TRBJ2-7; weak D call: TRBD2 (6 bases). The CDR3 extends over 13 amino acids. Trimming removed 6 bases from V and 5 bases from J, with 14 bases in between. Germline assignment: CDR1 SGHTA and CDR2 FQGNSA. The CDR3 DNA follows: TGTGCCAGCAGAAAAATCTGGGGGGACGAGCAGTACTTC. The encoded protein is CASRKIWGDEQYF.

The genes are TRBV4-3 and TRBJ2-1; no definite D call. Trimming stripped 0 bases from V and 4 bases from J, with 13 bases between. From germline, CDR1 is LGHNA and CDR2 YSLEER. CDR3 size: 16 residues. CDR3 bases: TGCGCCAGCAGCCAAGATATGGCCGACTTTTACAATGAGCAGTTCTTC. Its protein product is CASSQDMADFYNEQFF.

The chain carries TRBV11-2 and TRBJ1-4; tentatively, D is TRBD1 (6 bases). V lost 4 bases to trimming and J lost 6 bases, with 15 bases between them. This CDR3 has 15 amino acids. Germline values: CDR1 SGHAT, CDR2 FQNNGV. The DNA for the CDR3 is TGTGCCAGCAGCTCCACGAGGGGGAGTTATGAAAAACTGTTTTTT. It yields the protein CASSSTRGSYEKLFF.

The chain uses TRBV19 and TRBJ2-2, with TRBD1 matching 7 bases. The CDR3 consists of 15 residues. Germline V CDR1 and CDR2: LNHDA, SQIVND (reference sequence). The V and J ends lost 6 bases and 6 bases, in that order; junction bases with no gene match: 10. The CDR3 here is CASRSQGPKAGELFF. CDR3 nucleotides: TGTGCCAGTAGATCACAGGGGCCCAAGGCCGGGGAGCTGTTTTTT.

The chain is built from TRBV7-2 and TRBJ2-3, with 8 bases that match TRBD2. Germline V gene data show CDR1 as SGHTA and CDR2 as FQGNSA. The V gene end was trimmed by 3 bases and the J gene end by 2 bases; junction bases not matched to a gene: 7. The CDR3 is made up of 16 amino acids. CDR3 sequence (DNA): TGTGCCAGCAGCTTGGGAGCGGGGGTTTTCACAGATACGCAGTATTTT. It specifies CASSLGAGVFTDTQYF.

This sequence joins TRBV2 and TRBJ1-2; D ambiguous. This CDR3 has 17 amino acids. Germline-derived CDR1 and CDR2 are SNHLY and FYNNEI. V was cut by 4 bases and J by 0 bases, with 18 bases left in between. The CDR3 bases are TGTGCCAGCAGTGGGGGAGGCAGCTTTAGGGCTAACTATGGCTACACCTTC. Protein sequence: CASSGGGSFRANYGYTF.

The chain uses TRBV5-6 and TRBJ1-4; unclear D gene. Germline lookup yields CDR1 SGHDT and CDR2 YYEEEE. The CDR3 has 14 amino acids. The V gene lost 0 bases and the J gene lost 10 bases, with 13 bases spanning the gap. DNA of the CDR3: TGTGCCAGCAGCTTGGTTCCCGTGGGAGGAAAACTGTTTTTT. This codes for CASSLVPVGGKLFF.

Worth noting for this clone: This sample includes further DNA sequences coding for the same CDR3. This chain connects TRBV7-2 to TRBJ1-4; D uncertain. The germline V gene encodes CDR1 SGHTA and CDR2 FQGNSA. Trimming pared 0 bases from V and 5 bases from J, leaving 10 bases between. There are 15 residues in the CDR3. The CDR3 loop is CASSLAGRGNEKLFF. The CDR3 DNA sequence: TGTGCCAGCAGCTTAGCGGGGAGAGGAAATGAAAAACTGTTTTTT. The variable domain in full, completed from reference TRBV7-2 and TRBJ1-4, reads GAGVSQSPSNKVTEKGKDVELRCDPISGHTALYWYRQSLGQGLEFLIYFQGNSAPDKSGLPSDRFSAERTGGSVSTLTIQRTQQEDSAVYLCASSLAGRGNEKLFFGSGTQLSVL.

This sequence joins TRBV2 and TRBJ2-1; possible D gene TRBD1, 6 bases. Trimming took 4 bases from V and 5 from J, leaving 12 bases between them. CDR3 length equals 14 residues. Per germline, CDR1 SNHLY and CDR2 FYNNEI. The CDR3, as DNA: TGTGCCAGCAGTGCGGGCAGGGGCGACAATGAGCAGTTCTTC. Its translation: CASSAGRGDNEQFF.

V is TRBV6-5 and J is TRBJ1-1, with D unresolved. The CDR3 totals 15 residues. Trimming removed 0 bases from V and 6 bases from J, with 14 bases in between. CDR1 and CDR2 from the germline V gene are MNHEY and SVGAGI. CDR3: CASSYSSGRRAEAFF. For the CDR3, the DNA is TGTGCCAGCAGTTACTCGAGCGGCAGGCGGGCTGAAGCTTTCTTT.

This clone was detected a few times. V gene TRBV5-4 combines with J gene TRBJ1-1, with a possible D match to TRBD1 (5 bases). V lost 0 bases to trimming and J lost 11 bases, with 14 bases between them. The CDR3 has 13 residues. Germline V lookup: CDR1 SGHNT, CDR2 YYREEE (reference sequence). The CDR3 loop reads CASSLAVGPEAFF. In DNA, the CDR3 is TGTGCCAGCAGCTTGGCAGTGGGGCCGGAGGCTTTCTTT.

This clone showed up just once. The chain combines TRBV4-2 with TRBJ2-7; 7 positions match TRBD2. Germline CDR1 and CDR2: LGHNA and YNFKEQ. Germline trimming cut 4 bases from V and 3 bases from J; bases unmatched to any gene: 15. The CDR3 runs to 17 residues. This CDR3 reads CASSPPLGERGSYEQYF. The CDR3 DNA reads TGTGCCAGCAGCCCTCCCCTAGGGGAGCGGGGAAGCTACGAGCAGTACTTC.

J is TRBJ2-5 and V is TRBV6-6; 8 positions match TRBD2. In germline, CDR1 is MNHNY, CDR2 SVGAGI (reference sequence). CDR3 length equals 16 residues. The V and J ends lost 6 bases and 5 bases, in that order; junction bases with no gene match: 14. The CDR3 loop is CASRPNGGAGSETQYF. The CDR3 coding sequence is TGTGCCAGCAGACCCAACGGGGGGGCTGGGAGCGAGACCCAGTACTTC.

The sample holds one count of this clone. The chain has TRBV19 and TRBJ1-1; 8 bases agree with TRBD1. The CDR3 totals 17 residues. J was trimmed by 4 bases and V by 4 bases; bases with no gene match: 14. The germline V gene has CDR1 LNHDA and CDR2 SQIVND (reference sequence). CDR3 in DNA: TGTGCCAGTAGTAGAATCCGGACAGGGCCGATGGCCACTGAAGCTTTCTTT. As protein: CASSRIRTGPMATEAFF.

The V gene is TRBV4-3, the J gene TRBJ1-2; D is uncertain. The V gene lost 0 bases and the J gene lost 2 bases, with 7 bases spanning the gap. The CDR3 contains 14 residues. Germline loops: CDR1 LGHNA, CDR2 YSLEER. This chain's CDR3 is CASSQDAKNYGYTF. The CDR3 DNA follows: TGCGCCAGCAGCCAAGATGCGAAGAACTATGGCTACACCTTC.